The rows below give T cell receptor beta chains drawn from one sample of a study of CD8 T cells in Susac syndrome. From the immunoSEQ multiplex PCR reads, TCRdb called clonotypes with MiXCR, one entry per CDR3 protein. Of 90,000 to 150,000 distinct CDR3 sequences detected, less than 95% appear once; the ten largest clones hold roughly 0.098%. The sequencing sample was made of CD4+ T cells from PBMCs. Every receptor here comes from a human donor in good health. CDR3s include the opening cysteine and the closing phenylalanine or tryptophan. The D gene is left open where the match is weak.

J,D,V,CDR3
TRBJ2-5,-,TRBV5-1,CASSLSRAIQETQYF
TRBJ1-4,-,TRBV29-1,CSAEGGPANEKLFF
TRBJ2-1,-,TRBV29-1,CSVGQGPSGFYNEQFF
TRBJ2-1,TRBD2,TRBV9,CASSVEGTSGYNEQFF
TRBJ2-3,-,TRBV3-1,CASSQEPSYSDTQYF
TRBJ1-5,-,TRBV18,CASSREMSNQPQHF
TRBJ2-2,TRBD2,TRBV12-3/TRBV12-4,CASSGSVEREDLRAGELFF
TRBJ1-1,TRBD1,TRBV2,CASSLQGAMGTEAFF
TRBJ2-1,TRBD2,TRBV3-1,CASSQGSGRSNEQFF
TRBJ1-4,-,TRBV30,CAWSEGLYSEKLFF
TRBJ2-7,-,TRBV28,CASSLSTKGSYEQYF
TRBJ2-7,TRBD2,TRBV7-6,CASSLPAGGAEQYF
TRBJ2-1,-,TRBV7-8,CASSLGAFSYNEQFF
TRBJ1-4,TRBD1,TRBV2,CASRVTGGATRELFF
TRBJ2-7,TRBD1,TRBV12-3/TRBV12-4,CASSLTGQGARQYF
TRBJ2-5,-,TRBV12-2,CASRSPQGTSGRNETQYF
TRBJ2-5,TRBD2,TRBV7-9,CASTPGLAVETQYF
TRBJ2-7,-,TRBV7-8,CASSTGRASGTYEQYF
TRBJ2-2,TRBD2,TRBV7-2,CASSWTSGRDTGELFF
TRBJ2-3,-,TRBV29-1,CSVGGISTDTQYF
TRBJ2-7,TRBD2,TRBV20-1,CSAKRDYYEQYF
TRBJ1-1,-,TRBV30,CAWREEGNTEAFF
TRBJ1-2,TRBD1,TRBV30,CAWSPGTGYGYTF
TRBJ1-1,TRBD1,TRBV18,CASSETGRTEAFF
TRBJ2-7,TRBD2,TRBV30,CAWDRGGPTYEQYF
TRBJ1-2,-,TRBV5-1,CASRESLGSYGYTF
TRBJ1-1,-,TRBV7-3,CASSRGGDTEAFF
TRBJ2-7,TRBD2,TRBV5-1,CASGPPAGEQYF
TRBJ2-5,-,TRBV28,CASSGANEGLETQYF